The source of this T cell receptor (beta chain) is a study of T cells after yellow fever vaccination. This CDR3 has 13 residues. Trimming left V 0 bases short and J 8 bases short, with 11 bases between. Germline V gives CDR1 SGHTS, CDR2 YDEGEE. A single record per CDR3 protein comes from TCRdb applying MiXCR to the 5' RACE reads. The data show 250,000 to 300,000 distinct CDR3 sequences, around 4.9% seen once. This clonotype was seen many times. As yet, its antigen is unknown. General study results and limits: Abundant bulk-derived clonotypes could contaminate FACS-sorted repertoires. Weaker, the secondary response peaked sooner, at day 5 versus 15.

This specimen consisted of CD4+ T cells sorted from PBMCs, obtained on the day of the yellow fever booster vaccination. The TCR was taken from a man younger than 35 who received the YFV17D yellow fever vaccine. The rearrangement uses TRBV5-8 and TRBJ1-2; no clear D. In DNA, the CDR3 is TGTGCCAGCAGCTTGGTGACGGCGAGGGGCTACACCTTC. Amino acid sequence: CASSLVTARGYTF.